This T cell receptor (beta chain) is from a study of Ad26.COV2.S vaccination and SARS-CoV-2 variants. Stated treatment: 15 to 20 received Ad26.COV2.S at low or high dose, single or two shots; about 5 received placebo; per-sample allocation not given. Samples came from day 63 after the first vaccine or placebo injection. Produced via immunoSEQ multiplex PCR; TCRdb's table is partial and in-frame only. The sample has around 300,000 clones, roughly 90% seen once; the top ten hold under 6%. The CDR3 has 13 amino acids. V was clipped by 1 base and J by 8 bases, with 12 bases between them. The germline CDR1 and CDR2 sequences are SGHNT and YENEEA.

The sequence was obtained from a person between 18 and 60 years old who received the Ad26.COV2.S COVID-19 vaccine or a placebo. Sequencing was performed on peripheral blood, taken in a trial of Ad26.COV2.S vaccine versus placebo. The chain is built from TRBV11-3 and TRBJ2-7, with D tentatively TRBD2 (6 bases). The CDR3 protein is CASSLGSAGKQYF. For the CDR3, the DNA is TGTGCCAGCAGCTTAGGATCGGCGGGGAAGCAGTACTTC.